This is a list of T cell receptor beta chains from one sample in a study of cytomegalovirus exposure and HLA in healthy donors. Profiled with immunoSEQ multiplex PCR; TCRdb holds only in-frame clones, not every one. The sample yields fewer than 200,000 clones, around 80% seen once. Sequenced sample: PBMCs. The receptors here all came from a woman in her 50s in good health and CMV-seropositive. The CDR3 runs from the conserved cysteine through the conserved F or W. Fields, in order: J gene, CDR3 length, clone size, D gene, V gene, CDR3 protein, CDR3 DNA. A D gene is named only where the DNA matches it firmly. For some rows the clone size is stated as once, few or many, or as a class when expanded; others skip it.

j_gene: TRBJ2-1; len: 19; abundance: -; d_gene: -; v_gene: TRBV5-1; CDR3aa: CASSLASLAGLGPYNEQFF; CDR3nt: TGCGCCAGCAGCTTGGCCAGTCTAGCCGGGCTTGGTCCTTACAATGAGCAGTTCTTC
j_gene: TRBJ2-1; len: 15; abundance: -; d_gene: TRBD2; v_gene: TRBV7-9; CDR3aa: CASSLAGPPNNEQFF; CDR3nt: TGTGCCAGCAGTCTAGCGGGGCCCCCGAACAATGAGCAGTTCTTC
j_gene: TRBJ1-2; len: 14; abundance: -; d_gene: -; v_gene: TRBV6-4; CDR3aa: CASSEGPLTPGYTF; CDR3nt: TGTGCCAGCAGTGAGGGGCCTCTGACCCCCGGCTACACCTTC
j_gene: TRBJ2-1; len: 15; abundance: -; d_gene: TRBD2; v_gene: TRBV28; CDR3aa: CASIASGRRSGEQFF; CDR3nt: TGTGCCAGCATAGCTAGCGGGAGAAGGTCAGGTGAGCAGTTCTTC
j_gene: TRBJ2-1; len: 19; abundance: once; d_gene: TRBD2; v_gene: TRBV18; CDR3aa: CASSLGTSGGPSIVYEQFF; CDR3nt: TGTGCCAGCTCACTGGGGACTAGCGGGGGGCCCAGCATAGTATATGAGCAGTTCTTC
j_gene: TRBJ2-2; len: 15; abundance: -; d_gene: -; v_gene: TRBV6-1; CDR3aa: CASSVRPRNTGELFF; CDR3nt: TGTGCCAGCAGTGTGCGGCCTAGGAACACCGGGGAGCTGTTTTTT
j_gene: TRBJ2-3; len: 20; abundance: -; d_gene: TRBD2; v_gene: TRBV9; CDR3aa: CASSVGRSSGGRLGTDTQYF; CDR3nt: TGTGCCAGCAGCGTAGGAAGATCTAGCGGGGGCCGGTTAGGCACAGATACGCAGTATTTT
j_gene: TRBJ2-5; len: 14; abundance: few; d_gene: -; v_gene: TRBV4-2; CDR3aa: CASSPQVGFETQYF; CDR3nt: TGTGCCAGCAGCCCACAGGTGGGATTTGAGACCCAGTACTTC
j_gene: TRBJ1-4; len: 15; abundance: -; d_gene: -; v_gene: TRBV27; CDR3aa: CASSSRKGANEKLFF; CDR3nt: TGTGCCAGCAGTTCTAGAAAGGGAGCTAATGAAAAACTGTTTTTT
j_gene: TRBJ1-6; len: 17; abundance: -; d_gene: TRBD1; v_gene: TRBV5-6; CDR3aa: CASSLGQGGGYNSPLHF; CDR3nt: TGTGCCAGCAGCTTGGGACAGGGGGGAGGATATAATTCACCCCTCCACTTT
j_gene: TRBJ2-3; len: 16; abundance: -; d_gene: TRBD2; v_gene: TRBV7-2; CDR3aa: CASSVQAGGSTDTQYF; CDR3nt: TGTGCCAGCAGCGTACAAGCGGGAGGGAGCACAGATACGCAGTATTTT
j_gene: TRBJ2-1; len: 11; abundance: -; d_gene: -; v_gene: TRBV19; CDR3aa: CASSLGDSKFF; CDR3nt: TGTGCCAGTAGCCTTGGAGACTCGAAGTTCTTC
j_gene: TRBJ2-1; len: 12; abundance: -; d_gene: TRBD2; v_gene: TRBV30; CDR3aa: CAWSGGGNEQFF; CDR3nt: TGTGCCTGGAGCGGGGGGGGCAATGAGCAGTTCTTC
j_gene: TRBJ1-5; len: 15; abundance: -; d_gene: -; v_gene: TRBV19; CDR3aa: CASSQGFNSNQPQHF; CDR3nt: TGTGCCAGTAGTCAGGGATTTAATAGCAATCAGCCCCAGCATTTT
j_gene: TRBJ2-1; len: 16; abundance: -; d_gene: TRBD2; v_gene: TRBV6-5; CDR3aa: CASSYRWTSGMNEQFF; CDR3nt: TGTGCCAGCAGTTACCGCTGGACTAGCGGGATGAATGAGCAGTTCTTC
j_gene: TRBJ1-2; len: 16; abundance: -; d_gene: -; v_gene: TRBV27; CDR3aa: CASSLNAAGYYRGYTF; CDR3nt: TGTGCCAGCAGCCTAAACGCAGCGGGGTATTATCGTGGCTACACCTTC
j_gene: TRBJ2-7; len: 15; abundance: -; d_gene: TRBD1; v_gene: TRBV9; CDR3aa: CASSVGTGGLGEQYF; CDR3nt: TGTGCCAGCAGCGTAGGGACAGGGGGCCTTGGCGAGCAGTACTTC
j_gene: TRBJ2-4; len: 17; abundance: -; d_gene: TRBD1; v_gene: TRBV11-2; CDR3aa: CASGQRDRALAKNIQYF; CDR3nt: TGTGCCAGCGGTCAACGGGACAGGGCCCTAGCCAAAAACATTCAGTACTTC
j_gene: TRBJ2-5; len: 15; abundance: -; d_gene: TRBD1; v_gene: TRBV5-1; CDR3aa: CASSLGQGGQETQYF; CDR3nt: TGCGCCAGCAGCTTGGGACAGGGGGGACAAGAGACCCAGTACTTC
j_gene: TRBJ1-2; len: 13; abundance: -; d_gene: -; v_gene: TRBV9; CDR3aa: CASSVDSFYGYTF; CDR3nt: TGTGCCAGCAGCGTCGACAGCTTTTATGGCTACACCTTC
j_gene: TRBJ2-7; len: 14; abundance: -; d_gene: TRBD2; v_gene: TRBV4-2; CDR3aa: CASSQAGESYEQYF; CDR3nt: TGTGCCAGCAGCCAGGCGGGGGAATCCTACGAGCAGTACTTC
j_gene: TRBJ2-7; len: 12; abundance: -; d_gene: -; v_gene: TRBV6-6; CDR3aa: CASSYSSYEQYF; CDR3nt: TGTGCCAGCAGTTACTCTTCCTACGAGCAGTACTTC
j_gene: TRBJ1-1; len: 13; abundance: -; d_gene: TRBD1; v_gene: TRBV7-3; CDR3aa: CASSTGAPTEAFF; CDR3nt: TGTGCCAGCAGTACAGGGGCCCCCACTGAAGCTTTCTTT
j_gene: TRBJ1-2; len: 14; abundance: -; d_gene: TRBD1; v_gene: TRBV28; CDR3aa: CASARDRNNYGYTF; CDR3nt: TGTGCCAGCGCCAGGGACAGGAATAACTATGGCTACACCTTC
j_gene: TRBJ2-3; len: 13; abundance: -; d_gene: -; v_gene: TRBV5-4; CDR3aa: CASSLAGTDTQYF; CDR3nt: TGTGCCAGCAGCTTAGCAGGGACAGATACGCAGTATTTT
j_gene: TRBJ2-5; len: 15; abundance: -; d_gene: TRBD2; v_gene: TRBV2; CDR3aa: CASSSLAGGSETQYF; CDR3nt: TGTGCCAGCAGTAGCCTAGCGGGGGGCTCGGAGACCCAGTACTTC
j_gene: TRBJ2-1; len: 13; abundance: -; d_gene: TRBD1; v_gene: TRBV29-1; CDR3aa: CSYVDRAHNEQFF; CDR3nt: TGCAGCTATGTGGACAGGGCCCACAATGAGCAGTTCTTC
j_gene: TRBJ2-2; len: 16; abundance: -; d_gene: -; v_gene: TRBV28; CDR3aa: CASSLVGGGGTGELFF; CDR3nt: TGTGCCAGCAGTTTAGTCGGGGGTGGCGGCACCGGGGAGCTGTTTTTT
j_gene: TRBJ1-2; len: 13; abundance: -; d_gene: -; v_gene: TRBV27; CDR3aa: CASSPVAPYGYTF; CDR3nt: TGTGCCAGCAGCCCTGTAGCCCCCTATGGCTACACCTTC
j_gene: TRBJ1-4; len: 15; abundance: -; d_gene: -; v_gene: TRBV4-3; CDR3aa: CASSQGRGSNEKLFF; CDR3nt: TGCGCCAGCAGCCAAGGTCGGGGGTCTAATGAAAAACTGTTTTTT
j_gene: TRBJ2-5; len: 13; abundance: -; d_gene: -; v_gene: TRBV25-1; CDR3aa: CASSGYSLETQYF; CDR3nt: TGTGCCAGCAGTGGATATTCCTTAGAGACCCAGTACTTC